This T cell receptor (beta chain) was identified in a study of blood T cells in healthy people across ages. Primed by a sample-barcoded 5' primer and a J-beta primer mix, a second PCR proceeded for roughly 7 to 12 cycles. Each of the cDNA molecules was tagged by a template-switch adaptor with 12 random nucleotides. Using its own MiXCR run on the 5' RACE reads, TCRdb lists one record per CDR3 protein. The sample shows approximately 1,700,000 distinct CDR3 sequences, about two fifths of them seen only once. This clonotype was detected only a few times. At one end the junction does not follow the germline gene, possibly because of a read error. Germline CDR1 and CDR2: SGHKS and YYEKEE (reference sequence). There are 13 residues in the CDR3.

The sample was blood. The V call is TRBV5-5, the J call TRBJ1-5; D unresolved. This receptor was obtained from a human donor in good health. The CDR3 coding sequence is TGTGCCAGCGGCTTGGACGGCAATCAGCCCCAGCATTTT. The encoded protein is CASGLDGNQPQHF. Variable domain in full (rest from reference TRBV5-5 and TRBJ1-5): DAGVTQSPTHLIKTRGQQVTLRCSPISGHKSVSWYQQVLGQGPQFIFQYYEKEERGRGNFPDRFSARQFPNYSSELNVNALLLGDSALYLCASGLDGNQPQHFGDGTRLSIL.